This T cell receptor beta chain was recovered during a study of OX40 agonist ivuxolimab in advanced cancers. Overall study: The dose-escalation cohort had hepatocellular carcinoma, melanoma, renal cell or head and neck cancer. Eligibility rules accepted prior anti-PD-1, anti-PD-L1 or anti-CTLA-4 therapy, and under 45% had some.

Concerning this clone itself: Its antigen is undetermined.

The V gene's germline CDR1 is MNHNS and CDR2 SASEGT. The V and J ends lost 4 bases and 0 bases respectively, with 16 bases between them. There are 17 residues in the CDR3. Sequencing used immunoSEQ multiplex PCR; TCRdb keeps in-frame clones, though not all of them. The data show about 60,000 clones, 88% seen once. Study-wide findings and caveats: Blood T cells, both CD4+ and CD8+, expanded clonally by week 6 at 0.1 to 3.0 mg/kg. CD8+ T cells (on average) carried more expanded clones than CD4+ T cells.

The chain carries TRBV6-1 and TRBJ1-5, with D possibly being TRBD1 (5 bases). The material was CD4+ or CD8+ T cells sorted from blood, obtained in a trial of the OX40 agonist ivuxolimab. The clonotype originates from an adult with an advanced solid tumor such as melanoma, head and neck, liver or kidney cancer. The DNA for the CDR3 is TGTGCCAGCAGTGTAGGGGTCGGGCCCTTTAGCAATCAGCCCCAGCATTTT. It is translated as CASSVGVGPFSNQPQHF.